Following are 6 T cell receptor beta chains from one sample sequenced in a study of blood T cell repertoires in COVID-19. Method: immunoSEQ multiplex PCR; TCRdb's copy keeps in-frame clones and lacks some. This table holds about 44,000 clones, roughly nine tenths found once. Sequenced: peripheral blood. These receptors were obtained from a man between 70 and 80 years old with active COVID-19.

The chain has TRBV6-5 and TRBJ1-5; D is ambiguous. V lost 2 bases, J lost 0 bases, and 5 bases lay in between. The CDR3 has 14 residues. Germline-derived CDR1 and CDR2 are MNHEY and SVGAGI. The DNA of the CDR3 is TGTGCCAGCAGTTACAGACATAGCAATCAGCCCCAGCATTTT. Its protein is CASSYRHSNQPQHF.

The genes are TRBV24-1 and TRBJ2-7, with D tentatively TRBD1 (6 bases). The V end lost 7 bases, the J end lost 7 bases, and 19 bases lay between the germline ends. Germline CDR1 reads KGHDR; CDR2 reads SFDVKD. The CDR3 is 14 amino acids. The CDR3 here is CATSQPDRLGEQYF. The CDR3, as DNA: TGTGCCACCAGCCAACCGGACAGACTCGGGGAGCAGTACTTC.

The chain uses TRBV3-1 (or the pseudogene TRBV3-2) and TRBJ2-7; 8 bases map to TRBD1. The ends lost 2 bases at V and 9 bases at J; junction bases unmatched: 6. The length of the CDR3 is 13 residues. Germline V CDR1 and CDR2: LGHDT, YNNKEL (reference sequence). CDR3 DNA: TGTGCCAGCAGCCAACTGGACAGGGCGGTGCAGTACTTC. Translating it yields CASSQLDRAVQYF.

This chain uses TRBV19 with TRBJ2-2; a weak D match, TRBD1 (5 bases). Trimming left V 6 bases short and J 4 bases short, with 21 bases between. The CDR3 spans 17 residues. Germline values: CDR1 LNHDA, CDR2 SQIVND (reference sequence). The chain's CDR3 is CASSSGRGSVATGELFF. The DNA for the CDR3 is TGTGCCAGTAGCTCGGGTAGGGGCAGCGTCGCCACCGGGGAGCTGTTTTTT. The whole variable domain, filled in from reference TRBV19 and TRBJ2-2, reads DGGITQSPKYLFRKEGQNVTLSCEQNLNHDAMYWYRQDPGQGLRLIYYSQIVNDFQKGDIAEGYSVSREKKESFPLTVTSAQKNPTAFYLCASSSGRGSVATGELFFGEGSRLTVL.

This chain joins TRBV4-3 and TRBJ1-4; no definite D call. V lost 2 bases and J lost 8, with 12 bases in between. Germline CDR1 is LGHNA and CDR2 is YSLEER. The CDR3 sequence is 14 residues long. The CDR3 loop is CASSQRGSGEKLFF. The CDR3 nucleotides are TGCGCCAGCAGCCAACGAGGGTCGGGAGAAAAACTGTTTTTT.

The J gene is TRBJ1-6, the V gene TRBV9; 8 nucleotides agree with TRBD1. V gave up 0 bases and J gave up 13 bases; unmatched junction bases: 6. Germline V CDR1 and CDR2: SGDLS, YYNGEE. This CDR3 is built from 14 residues. The CDR3 spells CASSVAGQGTPLHF. The CDR3 region has the DNA TGTGCCAGCAGCGTAGCAGGACAGGGAACGCCCCTCCACTTT.